Below, 24 T cell receptor beta chains from the same sample are listed, as sequenced in a study of T and B cells in COVID-19 patients. TRB was amplified from about 250-500 ng of blood genomic DNA. Multiplex PCR with BIOMED2 TRB-A/B primer pools amplified TRB rearrangements. TCRdb redid the calling of the multiplex PCR reads with MiXCR, one entry per CDR3 protein. The sample shows approximately 8,000 distinct CDR3 sequences, about 23% of them seen only once. Sequencing was performed on blood. Every receptor here comes from a human donor who had recovered from COVID-19.

This clonotype rates as medium-sized. The J gene is TRBJ1-2, the V gene TRBV19, with TRBD1 matching over 7 bases. Trimming removed 1 base from V and 1 base from J; junction bases left unmatched: 3. This CDR3 region has 15 residues. Germline CDR1 reads LNHDA; CDR2 reads SQIVND (reference sequence). CDR3 bases: TGTGCCAGTAGTATAGCAGGGACAGTTAACTATGGCTACACCTTC. It translates to CASSIAGTVNYGYTF.

This clonotype was detected many times. V is TRBV27 and J is TRBJ1-1, with 7 bases that match TRBD1. V was pared by 8 bases and J by 4 bases, with 10 bases of the junction left unmatched. In germline, CDR1 is MNHEY, CDR2 SMNVEV (reference sequence). This CDR3 spans 14 amino acids. CDR3 sequence reads: CASLVGGGGTEAFF. In DNA, the CDR3 is TGTGCCAGCTTGGTAGGGGGCGGCGGCACTGAAGCTTTCTTT.

This chain links TRBV28 with TRBJ2-4; D is perhaps TRBD1 (6 bases). The CDR3 totals 18 residues. V was trimmed by 5 bases and J by 3 bases, leaving 23 bases between them. Per the germline V gene, CDR1 is MDHEN and CDR2 is SYDVKM. The CDR3 reads CASSPWETGHIGKNIQYF. CDR3 in DNA: TGTGCCAGCAGTCCCTGGGAGACAGGCCATATTGGCAAAAACATTCAGTACTTC. Looking up the rest from reference TRBV28 and TRBJ2-4 gives the full variable domain: DVKVTQSSRYLVKRTGEKVFLECVQDMDHENMFWYRQDPGLGLRLIYFSYDVKMKEKGDIPEGYSVSREKKERFSLILESASTNQTSMYLCASSPWETGHIGKNIQYFGAGTRLSVL.

A remark on this clonotype: A much bigger clone sits one base away, suggesting this may be a read error. V and J are TRBV6-1 and TRBJ1-2; D is uncertain. This CDR3 is 13 amino acids long. Germline V lookup: CDR1 MNHNS, CDR2 SASEGT. This CDR3 is CACRLTAQYGYTF. In nucleotides, the CDR3 is TGTGCCTGCAGGCTGACGGCCCAATATGGCTACACCTTC.

About this clonotype itself: The junction and the germline gene differ at one end; a read error may be behind it. The chain is built from TRBV7-2 and TRBJ2-5, with TRBD1 matching over 8 bases. The CDR3 totals 13 residues. CDR1 and CDR2 (germline): SGHTA, FQGNSA. CDR3 amino acids: CASSRQGKETQYF. The CDR3 DNA sequence: TGTGCTAGCAGTCGACAGGGGAAAGAGACCCAGTACTTC.

For this clonotype: A much larger clone differs by one base, so this may be a read error. This chain joins TRBV12-3 or TRBV12-4 and TRBJ2-7; D remains unclear. V dropped 6 bases and J dropped 9 bases, with 15 bases sitting between them. The CDR3 runs to 12 residues. CDR3: CASSLFPIVQYF. CDR3 bases: TGTGCCAGCAGCCTTTTCCCCATCGTGCAGTACTTC.

Sample share makes this clonotype medium-sized. This chain links TRBV6-2 or TRBV6-3 with TRBJ2-3; 9 bases align to TRBD2. V was clipped by 7 bases and J by 3 bases; unmatched bases: 5. The CDR3 has 14 residues. The germline V gene has CDR1 MNHEY and CDR2 SVGEGT. The CDR3 DNA follows: TGTGCCAGCACCACGGGACTAGCTACAGATACGCAGTATTTT. Translated: CASTTGLATDTQYF.

This clonotype was observed a handful of times. The J gene is TRBJ2-5, the V gene TRBV12-3 or TRBV12-4, with D maybe TRBD1 (6 bases). The CDR3 has 15 amino acids. V was cut by 1 base and J by 5 bases, with 14 bases left in between. This chain's CDR3 is CASSLGQGMVETQYF. Here the CDR3 DNA reads TGTGCCAGCAGTTTAGGCCAGGGGATGGTGGAGACCCAGTACTTC.

This clonotype was detected a few times. V usage is TRBV12-3 or TRBV12-4 and J usage is TRBJ1-1, with unresolved D. This CDR3 region has 12 residues. Trimming stripped 3 bases from V and 4 bases from J, with 6 bases between. The CDR3 protein is CASSFGSTEAFF. As DNA, the CDR3 is TGTGCCAGCAGTTTTGGGTCCACTGAAGCTTTCTTT.

The V gene is TRBV4-3, the J gene TRBJ2-2; D is uncertain. V dropped 1 base and J dropped 8 bases, with 14 bases sitting between them. This CDR3 has 15 residues. Germline CDR1 is LGHNA and CDR2 is YSLEER. This CDR3 reads CASSQGRPGAGELFF. CDR3 DNA: TGCGCCAGCAGCCAAGGACGCCCGGGTGCGGGGGAGCTGTTTTTT.

This clonotype was picked up many times. The CDR3 spells CASSLRQGGSYEQYF. The CDR3 region has the DNA TGTGCCAGCAGCTTACGGCAGGGGGGCTCCTACGAGCAGTACTTC. The V call is TRBV7-9, the J call TRBJ2-7; possibly TRBD1 for D (7 bases). Trimming cost V 2 bases and J 0 bases, with 11 bases left between them. The CDR3 covers 15 residues. CDR1 and CDR2 from the germline V gene are SEHNR and FQNEAQ (reference sequence).

Relative to its sample, this clonotype is medium-sized. The chain has TRBV19 and TRBJ2-5, with 11 bases aligning to TRBD2. The V gene end was trimmed by 7 bases and the J gene end by 5 bases; junction bases not matched to a gene: 3. This CDR3 contains 13 residues. Germline V lookup: CDR1 LNHDA, CDR2 SQIVND (reference sequence). CDR3 sequence: CASNLAGGETQYF. CDR3 nucleotides: TGTGCCAGTAATTTAGCGGGAGGGGAGACCCAGTACTTC. Based on the CDR3 plus reference TRBV19 and TRBJ2-5, the full variable domain is DGGITQSPKYLFRKEGQNVTLSCEQNLNHDAMYWYRQDPGQGLRLIYYSQIVNDFQKGDIAEGYSVSREKKESFPLTVTSAQKNPTAFYLCASNLAGGETQYFGPGTRLLVL.

This clonotype was seen a single time. The chain recombines TRBV28 with TRBJ2-3; 7 bases agree with TRBD2. CDR3 length: 15 amino acids. Germline loops: CDR1 MDHEN, CDR2 SYDVKM. Germline trimming cut 5 bases from V and 2 bases from J; bases unmatched to any gene: 7. CDR3 sequence (DNA): TGTGCCAGCAGTCCTAGCGGACCTATCACAGATACGCAGTATTTT. Translation gives CASSPSGPITDTQYF.

This clonotype was seen many times. The chain uses TRBV5-6 and TRBJ2-3; D possibly uses TRBD1 or TRBD2 (6 bases each). The germline gives CDR1 SGHDT, CDR2 YYEEEE. This CDR3 comprises 16 residues. The ends were cut back, 0 bases at V and 8 bases at J, with 19 bases in the middle. The CDR3 is CASSLVGGLEHSTQYF. The CDR3, as DNA: TGTGCCAGCAGCTTGGTGGGGGGCCTGGAGCACAGTACGCAGTATTTT.

The chain joins TRBV11-1 to TRBJ2-1; 16 bases line up with TRBD2. V lost 5 bases, J lost 8 bases, and 9 bases stayed unmatched. This CDR3 region has 17 residues. Germline loops: CDR1 SGHAT, CDR2 FQDESV (reference sequence). CDR3 nucleotide sequence: TGTGCCAGCAGCCCCCCGGGACTAGCGGGGGGGGTCGATGAGCAGTTCTTC. Translated, it gives CASSPPGLAGGVDEQFF.

This clonotype was observed a few times. The chain recombines TRBV18 with TRBJ1-4, with D perhaps matching TRBD1 (6 bases). Trimming removed 2 bases at V and 3 bases at J, with 7 bases between. This CDR3 comprises 14 residues. Germline V gene data show CDR1 as KGHSH and CDR2 as LQKENI. This chain's CDR3 is CASSPRGANEKLFF. The CDR3 bases are TGTGCCAGCTCACCAAGGGGGGCTAATGAAAAACTGTTTTTT.

This clonotype has only a few counts. The gene calls are TRBV5-6 and TRBJ1-1; D is unresolved. CDR1 and CDR2 from the germline V gene are SGHDT and YYEEEE. The germline V and J ends were trimmed by 5 bases and 6 bases, with 20 bases remaining between them. This CDR3 contains 15 residues. The CDR3 loop reads CASSLRGITYAEAFF. The CDR3 DNA follows: TGTGCCAGCAGTCTGCGGGGTATCACCTACGCTGAAGCTTTCTTT.

This clonotype is categorized as medium-sized. The chain joins TRBV27 to TRBJ2-2; 7 bases match TRBD1. V was clipped by 5 bases and J by 5 bases; unmatched bases: 11. CDR1 and CDR2 (germline): MNHEY, SMNVEV (reference sequence). There are 16 residues in the CDR3. DNA of the CDR3: TGTGCCAGCAGTATAACAGGGGCCACACGGACCGGGGAGCTGTTTTTT. Amino acids: CASSITGATRTGELFF.

This chain links TRBV29-1 with TRBJ2-7; D gene uncertain. With 3 bases removed from V and 0 bases from J, the gap between germline ends came to 9 bases. The CDR3 covers 13 residues. CDR1 and CDR2 from the germline V gene are SQVTM and ANQGSEA. The CDR3 spells CSVDPISSYEQYF. The CDR3, as DNA: TGCAGCGTTGACCCCATTAGCTCCTACGAGCAGTACTTC.

By share of the sample, this clonotype is medium-sized. The V call is TRBV19, the J call TRBJ2-1; D is ambiguous. Per germline, CDR1 LNHDA and CDR2 SQIVND (reference sequence). The V end was cut by 7 bases, the J end by 7 bases, with 20 bases between. This CDR3 region has 15 residues. The CDR3 DNA reads TGTGCCAGTACCTTAGAACCCCTCAATTTGAATGAGCAGTTCTTC. It translates to CASTLEPLNLNEQFF.

This clonotype is termed medium-sized. The V gene is TRBV6-1, the J gene TRBJ2-5; 9 positions agree with TRBD1. Losses at the gene ends were 6 bases for V and 1 base for J; bases not matched to a gene: 6. This CDR3 is built from 15 residues. Germline CDR1 is MNHNS and CDR2 is SASEGT. The CDR3 DNA reads TGTGCCAGCAGACCGACAGGGGGAGGCCAAGAGACCCAGTACTTC. Protein product: CASRPTGGGQETQYF.

Judged by abundance, this clonotype is medium-sized. This sequence joins TRBV10-3 and TRBJ1-4, with D tentatively TRBD1 (6 bases). Germline loops: CDR1 ENHRY, CDR2 SYGVKD. Trimming took off 5 bases at V and 13 bases at J, with 23 bases between the two ends. This CDR3 has 15 amino acids. The CDR3 reads CAISPNGGGPQGLFF. DNA of the CDR3: TGTGCCATCAGTCCAAATGGGGGCGGGCCACAAGGACTGTTTTTT.

The chain recombines TRBV12-3 or TRBV12-4 with TRBJ2-7; either TRBD1 or TRBD2 may fit D (5 bases each). This CDR3 region has 15 residues. The V and J ends lost 5 bases and 3 bases respectively, with 17 bases between them. This chain's CDR3 is CASSLAGRGRYEQYF. The CDR3 DNA is TGTGCCAGCAGTCTCGCGGGTAGGGGTCGCTACGAGCAGTACTTC.

The chain employs TRBV29-1 and TRBJ2-7, with TRBD1 matching over 10 bases. Germline values: CDR1 SQVTM, CDR2 ANQGSEA. There are 14 residues in the CDR3. Trimming took 5 bases from V and 1 from J; bases not matched to a gene: 5. The CDR3 loop is CSVLSGQGSYEQYF. CDR3 nucleotides: TGCAGCGTTCTATCGGGACAGGGGTCCTACGAGCAGTACTTC.